The following is a T cell receptor (beta chain) sequence with its context. V lost 5 bases, J lost 1 base, and 13 bases lay in between. Germline lookup yields CDR1 SGHNT and CDR2 YENEEA. This CDR3 contains 15 residues. This sample is part of a study of T cells in tuberculosis. Repertoires were generated with immunoSEQ multiplex PCR, while TCRdb's copy carries only in-frame clones and drops some. Of fewer than 45,000 clones in the sample, nearly 95% were seen once. The receptor comes from a donor under 30 with latent tuberculosis or without tuberculosis infection. The chain recombines TRBV11-3 with TRBJ2-3, with TRBD2 as a possible D gene (5 bases). The specimen sequenced was PBMCs. The CDR3 region is CASSQEALGTDTQYF. CDR3 DNA sequence: TGTGCCAGCAGCCAGGAGGCCCTTGGCACAGATACGCAGTATTTT.